These 22 T cell receptor beta chains were all obtained from the same sample, sequenced in a study of cytomegalovirus exposure and HLA in healthy donors. Primers: 60 Vbeta forward and 13 Jbeta reverse. Profiling relied on immunoSEQ multiplex PCR, and the TCRdb table lists in-frame clones only, not all of them. Seen here are about 190,000 clones, around 80% observed once, and the top ten hold about 2%. Sample: PBMCs. Every receptor here comes from a woman in her 30s in good health and CMV-seronegative.

Points on this clone: Other DNA sequences in this sample translate to the same CDR3. The gene calls are TRBV19 and TRBJ1-5; the match to TRBD1 covers 9 bases. CDR3 length: 13 residues. V was pared by 8 bases and J by 5 bases, with 4 bases of the junction left unmatched. The germline CDR1 and CDR2 sequences are LNHDA and SQIVND (reference sequence). CDR3 residues: CASSDRGDQPQHF. DNA for the CDR3: TGTGCCAGTTCGGACAGGGGCGATCAGCCCCAGCATTTT.

The V call is TRBV27, the J call TRBJ2-2; TRBD1 agrees at 10 bases. With 6 bases clipped from V and 6 bases from J, the junction kept 16 bases outside the gene matches. The V gene's germline CDR1 is MNHEY and CDR2 SMNVEV (reference sequence). The CDR3 covers 18 residues. CDR3 bases: TGTGCCAGCAGCCCCCTCCGGGACAGGGGAATCAGCGCCGGGGAGCTGTTTTTT. Translation: CASSPLRDRGISAGELFF.

V is TRBV6-5 and J is TRBJ1-4; possible D gene TRBD1, 6 bases. The ends were cut back, 2 bases at V and 7 bases at J, with 11 bases in the middle. The CDR3 spans 14 residues. From germline, CDR1 is MNHEY and CDR2 SVGAGI. The CDR3 spells CASSYGGGIEKLFF. DNA of the CDR3: TGTGCCAGCAGTTACGGTGGGGGCATTGAAAAACTGTTTTTT.

The chain links TRBV5-8 to TRBJ1-2; no clear D gene. CDR3 size: 16 residues. Trimming removed 4 bases from V and 2 bases from J, with 18 bases in between. In germline, CDR1 is SGHTS, CDR2 YDEGEE. The CDR3 sequence is CASSPPGSPANYGYTF. Here the CDR3 DNA reads TGTGCCAGCAGCCCCCCGGGGAGCCCGGCGAACTATGGCTACACCTTC.

This clone was observed a handful of times. The chain has TRBV5-4 and TRBJ2-1; 7 bases are a match to TRBD2. The CDR3 contains 15 residues. CDR1 is SGHNT, CDR2 YYREEE, per germline (reference sequence). The junction had 8 bases not matched to a gene; V was cut back by 5 bases and J by 3 bases. The CDR3 DNA follows: TGTGCCAGCAGTGGCGGGAGCGTAATCTACAATGAGCAGTTCTTC. This gives the protein CASSGGSVIYNEQFF.

This chain links TRBV28 with TRBJ1-5, with TRBD1 as a possible D gene (5 bases). The V end was cut by 2 bases, the J end by 9 bases, with 8 bases between. CDR3 size: 12 residues. Germline CDR1 MDHEN, CDR2 SYDVKM. The CDR3, as DNA: TGTGCCAGCAGTTTAGATCAGGGGCCCCAGCATTTT. It codes for CASSLDQGPQHF.

The rearrangement joins TRBV7-9 to TRBJ2-4; 11 bases are shared with TRBD2. Germline CDR1 SEHNR, CDR2 FQNEAQ (reference sequence). This CDR3 contains 16 residues. Germline trimming cut 1 base from V and 6 bases from J; bases unmatched to any gene: 5. CDR3: CASSLVAGGPGNIQYF. The CDR3, as DNA: TGTGCCAGCAGCTTAGTAGCGGGAGGGCCCGGAAACATTCAGTACTTC.

This chain uses TRBV28 with TRBJ2-7, with 8 bases matching TRBD1. Germline CDR1 reads MDHEN; CDR2 reads SYDVKM. There are 15 residues in the CDR3. Trimming at V came to 4 bases and at J to 3 bases, leaving 8 bases not matched to a gene. The CDR3 here is CASSSGGTGLYEQYF. In DNA, the CDR3 is TGTGCCAGCAGTTCGGGCGGGACAGGACTCTACGAGCAGTACTTC.

This clone was recorded a few times. The V call is TRBV28, the J call TRBJ1-1; maybe TRBD1 (5 bases). CDR1 and CDR2 from the germline V gene are MDHEN and SYDVKM. Deletions cut 2 bases from V and 10 bases from J, with 11 bases between. The CDR3 has 12 amino acids. The CDR3 here is CASSLGGEGAFF. CDR3 nucleotides: TGTGCCAGCAGTTTAGGGGGGGAGGGAGCTTTCTTT.

In its sample, this clone was seen many times. V usage is TRBV14 and J usage is TRBJ2-5, with D perhaps TRBD2 (6 bases). Germline-derived CDR1 and CDR2 are SGHDN and FVKESK. The CDR3 covers 15 residues. The V end was cut by 3 bases, the J end by 7 bases, with 18 bases between. The CDR3 spells CASSHPVLTGGTQYF. In DNA form, the CDR3 reads TGTGCCAGCAGCCACCCCGTTTTGACCGGGGGGACCCAGTACTTC.

This clone occurred once. This chain uses TRBV6-5 with TRBJ1-4; D gene uncertain. The CDR3 is made up of 16 amino acids. Looked up from germline, CDR1 is MNHEY and CDR2 is SVGAGI. The V gene lost 2 bases and the J gene lost 7 bases, with 17 bases spanning the gap. CDR3 protein: CASSYVDPGGSEKLFF. CDR3 bases: TGTGCCAGCAGTTACGTAGACCCCGGAGGTAGTGAAAAACTGTTTTTT.

The chain recombines TRBV4-3 with TRBJ2-7; D is uncertain. The CDR3 totals 15 residues. The V and J ends lost 5 bases and 0 bases respectively, with 14 bases between them. Germline CDR1 reads LGHNA; CDR2 reads YSLEER. CDR3 protein: CASSTGQSSSYEQYF. The CDR3 nucleotides read TGCGCCAGCAGCACGGGTCAGTCCAGCTCCTACGAGCAGTACTTC.

This clone has only one observation. CDR3 DNA sequence: TGTGCCAGCAGGACCTATCAGGGGGACACCATATATTTT. Its translation: CASRTYQGDTIYF. This chain uses TRBV19 with TRBJ1-3; 7 bases are a match to TRBD1. Trimming at V came to 9 bases and at J to 8 bases, leaving 10 bases not matched to a gene. The CDR3 consists of 13 residues. CDR1 and CDR2 from the germline V gene are LNHDA and SQIVND (reference sequence).

This sequence joins TRBV18 and TRBJ1-5, with a possible D match to TRBD1 (5 bases). Germline lookup yields CDR1 KGHSH and CDR2 LQKENI. CDR3 length equals 14 residues. Trimming stripped 4 bases from V and 2 bases from J, with 9 bases between. For the CDR3, the DNA is TGTGCCAGCTCACAGGGGCGCGGCAATCAGCCCCAGCATTTT. It translates to CASSQGRGNQPQHF.

The chain carries TRBV6-5 and TRBJ1-2, with 9 bases identical to TRBD1. V lost 5 bases and J lost 10; bases outside the gene matches: 8. There are 13 residues in the CDR3. Per the germline V gene, CDR1 is MNHEY and CDR2 is SVGAGI. The CDR3: CASSEQGARSYTF. DNA for the CDR3: TGTGCCAGCAGTGAACAGGGGGCCCGGTCCTACACCTTC.

The chain has TRBV4-3 and TRBJ1-6, with 8 positions matching TRBD1. The CDR3 is made up of 17 amino acids. Losses at the gene ends were 5 bases for V and 3 bases for J; bases not matched to a gene: 9. CDR1 and CDR2 from the germline V gene are LGHNA and YSLEER. The CDR3 DNA sequence: TGCGCCAGCAGCGATCGGACAGGGCCCGTCTATAATTCACCCCTCCACTTT. Its protein product is CASSDRTGPVYNSPLHF.

The J gene is TRBJ2-1, the V gene TRBV5-8; 10 positions agree with TRBD2. Trimming removed 4 bases from V and 10 bases from J; junction bases left unmatched: 14. This CDR3 has 16 residues. From germline, CDR1 is SGHTS and CDR2 YDEGEE. CDR3 sequence (DNA): TGTGCCAGCAGCCCATGGAGCGGGACTAGCGCGGGGGAGCAGTTCTTC. Its translation is CASSPWSGTSAGEQFF. Drawing the rest from reference TRBV5-8 and TRBJ2-1, the complete variable domain is EAGVTQSPTHLIKTRGQQATLRCSPISGHTSVYWYQQALGLGLQFLLWYDEGEERNRGNFPPRFSGRQFPNYSSELNVNALELEDSALYLCASSPWSGTSAGEQFFGPGTRLTVL.

This clone has just one count. The chain couples TRBV28 to TRBJ1-2, with D unresolved. Between the trimmed V and J ends, which lost 7 bases and 7 bases, there was a span of 16 bases. Germline V gene data show CDR1 as MDHEN and CDR2 as SYDVKM. This CDR3 contains 13 residues. CDR3 nucleotide sequence: TGTGCCAGCACCGCGGGGAATTTGGCTGGCTACACCTTC. It specifies CASTAGNLAGYTF.

This sequence joins TRBV6-6 and TRBJ2-5, with D tentatively TRBD2 (6 bases). In germline, CDR1 is MNHNY, CDR2 SVGAGI (reference sequence). This CDR3 spans 13 amino acids. Between the trimmed V and J ends, which lost 3 bases and 5 bases, there was a span of 10 bases. In nucleotides, the CDR3 is TGTGCCAGCAGTTATTACGGGAGTGAGACCCAGTACTTC. This codes for CASSYYGSETQYF.

The chain couples TRBV28 to TRBJ2-1; weak D call: TRBD2 (6 bases). The CDR3 is 16 amino acids. The V end lost 4 bases, the J end lost 0 bases, and 13 bases lay between the germline ends. In germline, CDR1 is MDHEN, CDR2 SYDVKM. Here the CDR3 reads CASSSKDYDSYNEQFF. CDR3 nucleotide sequence: TGTGCCAGCAGTTCAAAGGACTACGACTCCTACAATGAGCAGTTCTTC.

This clone was detected once. The V gene is TRBV10-3, the J gene TRBJ2-2; 11 nucleotides line up with TRBD1. The germline V gene encodes CDR1 ENHRY and CDR2 SYGVKD. This CDR3 spans 15 amino acids. The V gene end was trimmed by 2 bases and the J gene end by 6 bases; junction bases not matched to a gene: 2. The CDR3 region is CAISEEGQGAGELFF. CDR3 coding DNA: TGTGCCATCAGTGAGGAGGGACAGGGGGCCGGGGAGCTGTTTTTT.

The chain links TRBV4-3 to TRBJ2-3; 12 positions match TRBD2. Germline V gene data show CDR1 as LGHNA and CDR2 as YSLEER. The CDR3 runs to 18 residues. The trim removed 0 bases at V and 5 bases at J, leaving 9 bases unmatched. The CDR3 spells CASSQEGMLAGGKDTQYF. The CDR3 bases are TGCGCCAGCAGCCAAGAGGGTATGCTAGCGGGGGGGAAAGATACGCAGTATTTT.